One and the same sample provided the 16 T cell receptor beta chains below, sequenced in a study of CD8 T cells in ankylosing spondylitis (dated by TCRdb to about 2017). Library prep was done by 5' RACE. The instrument was an Illumina HiSeq 2500. TCRdb applied fastp at Q25 and MiXCR to the public reads, then kept only in-frame beta chains. Duplicate CDR3 protein sequences are folded into a single record with the most common DNA and genes. Across this sample there are some 40,000 distinct CDR3 sequences, with 10% seen only once. The ten largest account for roughly a sixth of the sample. Sequencing was done on a sample of blood, either unsorted or a sorted T cell fraction (not recorded which). These receptors were collected from a male donor with ankylosing spondylitis or in good health (not recorded which).

The V gene is TRBV5-5, the J gene TRBJ2-5, with D tentatively TRBD1 or TRBD2 (5 bases each). The CDR3 contains 14 residues. Germline V gene lookup returns CDR1 SGHKS and CDR2 YYEKEE (reference sequence). V shed 3 bases and J shed 5 bases, with 14 bases lying between them. The CDR3 protein is CASSSGATYETQYF. The CDR3 DNA reads as TGTGCCAGCAGCTCCGGGGCTACGTATGAGACCCAGTACTTC. The full variable domain, its missing parts supplied by reference TRBV5-5 and TRBJ2-5, is DAGVTQSPTHLIKTRGQQVTLRCSPISGHKSVSWYQQVLGQGPQFIFQYYEKEERGRGNFPDRFSARQFPNYSSELNVNALLLGDSALYLCASSSGATYETQYFGPGTRLLVL.

This clonotype was seen only a few times. The rearrangement links TRBV18 to TRBJ2-7; TRBD2 aligns across 8 bases. The CDR3 covers 15 residues. Unmatched junction bases numbered 6, after V lost 3 bases and J lost 2 bases. Germline V gene sequence: CDR1 KGHSH, CDR2 LQKENI. The CDR3 bases are TGTGCCAGCTCACCCGGACTAGCTAGACCCTACGAGCAGTACTTC. This sequence encodes CASSPGLARPYEQYF.

By share of the sample, this clonotype is large. The CDR3 DNA sequence: TGTGCCAGCAGCTTAGTCGAGGCGGGAGACCCCTACGAGCAGTACTTC. This gives the protein CASSLVEAGDPYEQYF. The rearrangement uses TRBV7-9 and TRBJ2-7, with 7 bases that match TRBD2. V lost 1 base and J lost 2; bases outside the gene matches: 8. Germline CDR1 reads SEHNR; CDR2 reads FQNEAQ (reference sequence). The CDR3 has 16 residues.

This clonotype was detected ten times or more. The chain couples TRBV5-1 to TRBJ2-7; D unclear. This CDR3 spans 13 amino acids. From germline, CDR1 is SGHRS and CDR2 YFSETQ. The V end was cut by 0 bases, the J end by 6 bases, with 10 bases between. Here the CDR3 DNA reads TGCGCCAGCAGCTTGGGAGAGAGGATCGAGCAGTACTTC. Its translation: CASSLGERIEQYF.

This chain links TRBV5-1 with TRBJ1-4, with a possible D match to TRBD1 (6 bases). Trimming shortened V by 4 bases and J by 4 bases, and 11 bases separated the two germline ends. This CDR3 contains 14 residues. Germline CDR1 SGHRS, CDR2 YFSETQ. In DNA form, the CDR3 reads TGCGCCAGCAGCGAGAGGGGGATTAATGAAAAACTGTTTTTT. Translated, it gives CASSERGINEKLFF.

This clonotype was seen many times. The J gene is TRBJ1-4, the V gene TRBV7-2; 8 nucleotides align to TRBD1. The CDR3 spans 15 residues. The V gene end was trimmed by 0 bases and the J gene end by 7 bases; junction bases not matched to a gene: 4. The germline V gene has CDR1 SGHTA and CDR2 FQGNSA. The CDR3 region is CASSLAGQGSEKLFF. The CDR3 nucleotides are TGTGCCAGCAGCTTAGCCGGACAGGGCTCTGAAAAACTGTTTTTT. The whole variable domain, filled in from reference TRBV7-2 and TRBJ1-4, reads GAGVSQSPSNKVTEKGKDVELRCDPISGHTALYWYRQSLGQGLEFLIYFQGNSAPDKSGLPSDRFSAERTGGSVSTLTIQRTQQEDSAVYLCASSLAGQGSEKLFFGSGTQLSVL.

This clonotype came up many times. The chain recombines TRBV7-2 with TRBJ2-7; TRBD1 matches 7 bases. This CDR3 is built from 15 residues. J was trimmed by 3 bases and V by 4 bases; bases with no gene match: 9. Germline CDR1 reads SGHTA; CDR2 reads FQGNSA. The CDR3 nucleotides read TGTGCCAGCAGCTACGCGGCCGCAGGGGGCTACGAGCAGTACTTC. Protein product: CASSYAAAGGYEQYF.

This clonotype was detected ten times or more. J is TRBJ2-1 and V is TRBV6-2 or TRBV6-3; D is unresolved. Per germline, CDR1 MNHEY and CDR2 SVGEGT. The CDR3 loop spans 15 amino acids. The V and J ends lost 2 bases and 8 bases respectively, with 16 bases between them. The CDR3 bases are TGTGCCAGCAGTTACCACGATCAGGCAGATCATGAGCAGTTCTTC. This gives the protein CASSYHDQADHEQFF.

This clonotype showed up many times. The CDR3 here is CSAGALGYNEQFF. DNA of the CDR3: TGCAGTGCCGGGGCCTTAGGGTACAATGAGCAGTTCTTC. The V call is TRBV20-1, the J call TRBJ2-1; D possibly matches TRBD1 or TRBD2 (5 bases each). The CDR3 length is 13 residues. V was cut by 6 bases and J by 4 bases, with 13 bases left in between. CDR1 and CDR2 from the germline V gene are DFQATT and SNEGSKA (reference sequence).

This clonotype was detected ten times or more. The chain couples TRBV5-1 to TRBJ2-5; TRBD2 matches at 11 bases. The V gene end was trimmed by 4 bases and the J gene end by 5 bases; junction bases not matched to a gene: 1. This CDR3 has 13 amino acids. Per the germline V gene, CDR1 is SGHRS and CDR2 is YFSETQ. The CDR3 bases are TGCGCCAGCAGCCGGACTAGCGGGGAGACCCAGTACTTC. Translating gives CASSRTSGETQYF.

This clonotype was seen many times. The chain couples TRBV20-1 to TRBJ2-5; 8 bases are a match to TRBD1. The CDR3 has 12 amino acids. Germline V gives CDR1 DFQATT, CDR2 SNEGSKA (reference sequence). After removal of 5 bases from V and 5 bases from J, the junction contained 4 bases not matched to a gene. This CDR3 reads CSAQQGEETQYF. The CDR3 nucleotides are TGCAGTGCTCAACAGGGGGAGGAGACCCAGTACTTC.

V and J are TRBV25-1 and TRBJ1-6; 7 bases are shared with TRBD1. Germline V CDR1 and CDR2: MGHDK, SYGVNS. This CDR3 has 15 amino acids. V trimming: 1 base; J trimming: 7 bases; junction bases outside the gene matches: 4. The CDR3 is CASSESPRGNSPLHF. In nucleotides, the CDR3 is TGTGCCAGCAGTGAATCGCCCAGGGGGAATTCACCCCTCCACTTT.

Many counts were recorded for this clonotype. The gene calls are TRBV12-3 or TRBV12-4 and TRBJ1-2; D is uncertain. Trimming left V 6 bases short and J 6 bases short, with 11 bases between. The CDR3 is 12 amino acids. CDR3 DNA: TGTGCCAGCAGCCCGGATCGTGATGGCTACACCTTC. The encoded protein is CASSPDRDGYTF.

This clonotype was counted at least ten times. CDR3 region: CASKRAGVSYEQYF. The CDR3 nucleotides read TGTGCCAGCAAGAGAGCGGGAGTTTCCTACGAGCAGTACTTC. This chain links TRBV6-1 with TRBJ2-7; 8 positions match TRBD2. Trimming removed 7 bases from V and 1 base from J; junction bases left unmatched: 6. Germline V lookup: CDR1 MNHNS, CDR2 SASEGT. The CDR3 is made up of 14 amino acids.

The V call is TRBV7-9, the J call TRBJ2-1; 7 bases match TRBD2. Per the germline V gene, CDR1 is SEHNR and CDR2 is FQNEAQ (reference sequence). With 0 bases clipped from V and 14 bases from J, the junction kept 7 bases outside the gene matches. The CDR3 runs 13 residues. The CDR3 here is CASSLAPGEGEFF. The DNA for the CDR3 is TGTGCCAGCAGCTTAGCGCCGGGGGAGGGCGAGTTCTTC.

The chain couples TRBV7-2 to TRBJ2-5, with 10 bases lining up with TRBD1. The CDR3 has 14 amino acids. The germline V gene encodes CDR1 SGHTA and CDR2 FQGNSA. With V trimmed by 5 bases and J by 5 bases, 5 bases remained unmatched. CDR3 in amino acids: CASSPRTGGETQYF. The CDR3 DNA reads as TGTGCCAGCAGCCCGCGGACAGGGGGGGAGACCCAGTACTTC.